The rows below give T cell receptor beta chains drawn from one sample of a study of a mutant IDH1 vaccine in newly diagnosed glioma. Profiled with immunoSEQ multiplex PCR; TCRdb holds only in-frame clones, not every one. The table records around 78,000 clones, 90% to 95% of them present only once. These receptors' targets are unknown. This specimen was PBMCs, taken from a glioma patient whose treatment included an IDH1 peptide vaccine. These receptors were collected from a woman in her fifties or sixties with glioma. The CDR3 runs from the conserved cysteine through the conserved F or W.

j_call cdr3_length v_call cdr3_aa
TRBJ1-2 13 TRBV7-9 CASSPAGSRGYTF
TRBJ2-1 17 TRBV9 CASSVGTSGSSYNEQFF
TRBJ1-1 11 TRBV2 CASSLNTEAFF
TRBJ1-1 13 TRBV7-3 CASSLQGNTEAFF
TRBJ2-7 16 TRBV28 CASSFLPDRASYEQYF
TRBJ2-3 15 TRBV5-1 CASSGGGSFTDTQYF
TRBJ2-7 15 TRBV6-1 CASTLSPGQSYEQYF
TRBJ2-1 15 TRBV7-3 CASSRSSGRNNEQFF
TRBJ2-3 15 TRBV9 CASSVGSLFGDTQYF
TRBJ1-5 13 TRBV6-6 CASTRGGGQPQHF
TRBJ2-2 15 TRBV9 CASSVGQMKTGELFF
TRBJ2-1 15 TRBV19 CASSIGGNWGGEQFF
TRBJ2-1 15 TRBV27 CASRHRGLEYNEQFF
TRBJ2-7 19 TRBV11-2 CASSPPGGTSGRGLDEQYF
TRBJ2-7 14 TRBV27 CASSPRQGSYEQYF
TRBJ1-1 14 TRBV19 CASSITGGAGEAFF
TRBJ2-7 14 TRBV28 CAIGTAQGSYEQYF
TRBJ1-2 13 TRBV6-1 CASKTGANYGYTF
TRBJ1-1 11 TRBV5-6 CASSLNTEAFF
TRBJ2-7 17 TRBV5-6 CASSLVRRREVTYEQYF
TRBJ2-3 13 TRBV4-1 CASSPPGGGTQYF
TRBJ1-1 14 TRBV5-1 CASSFYGVDAEAFF
TRBJ2-1 16 TRBV27 CASSPARGGAYNEQFF
TRBJ2-5 13 TRBV7-7 CASSLILAETQYF
TRBJ2-1 15 TRBV9 CASSSQVSSYNEQFF
TRBJ1-1 16 TRBV5-1 CASSLAEAGRNTEAFF
TRBJ2-3 15 TRBV6-5 CASSYSPPGRDTQYF
TRBJ2-7 15 TRBV28 CASRSGGAGPYEQYF
TRBJ1-2 15 TRBV5-1 CASSLDPGADYGYTF
TRBJ2-5 14 TRBV6-1 CASSPGRGGETQYF
TRBJ2-5 15 TRBV28 CASRGLAGGGETQYF
TRBJ2-2 16 TRBV7-9 CASSPGQGLNTGELFF